Each of the 30 T cell receptor beta chains below was sequenced from the same sample in a study of blood T cell repertoires in COVID-19. Sequencing was performed with immunoSEQ multiplex PCR; in TCRdb, only in-frame clones are kept and a portion is missing. The profile shows just under 350,000 clones, about 86% of them singletons. Sequencing was done on a sample of peripheral blood. Receptor source: a man younger than 45 with active or convalescent COVID-19.

J is TRBJ2-7 and V is TRBV7-8; 10 positions match TRBD1. Per the germline V gene, CDR1 is SGHVS and CDR2 is FQNEAQ. The V and J ends lost 5 bases and 0 bases, in that order; junction bases with no gene match: 4. The CDR3 is 15 amino acids. DNA for the CDR3: TGTGCCAGCAGCCCCGGGACAGGGGCCTCCTACGAGCAGTACTTC. This translates into CASSPGTGASYEQYF.

J is TRBJ1-5 and V is TRBV30; TRBD1 might be the D (5 bases). CDR1 is GTSNPN, CDR2 SVGIG, per germline (reference sequence). This CDR3 comprises 13 residues. V gave up 1 base and J gave up 7 bases, with 11 bases separating them. This CDR3 reads CAWSAGVGQPQHF. CDR3 nucleotide sequence: TGTGCCTGGAGTGCGGGGGTAGGGCAGCCCCAGCATTTT.

This sequence joins TRBV5-4 and TRBJ2-2; 8 bases match TRBD2. Germline lookup yields CDR1 SGHNT and CDR2 YYREEE (reference sequence). With 3 bases clipped from V and 2 bases from J, the junction kept 12 bases outside the gene matches. This CDR3 has 18 amino acids. The CDR3 loop reads CASSSGWREDSNTGELFF. As DNA, the CDR3 is TGTGCCAGCAGCTCTGGGTGGCGGGAGGACTCCAACACCGGGGAGCTGTTTTTT.

The rearrangement uses TRBV30 and TRBJ2-3; no firm D call. CDR3 length: 16 residues. Trimming cost V 4 bases and J 2 bases, with 19 bases left between them. Germline CDR1 is GTSNPN and CDR2 is SVGIG (reference sequence). CDR3 in amino acids: CAWKGLAPSFTDTQYF. The CDR3 nucleotides are TGTGCCTGGAAAGGCTTAGCCCCAAGTTTCACAGATACGCAGTATTTT.

V is TRBV7-2 and J is TRBJ1-5; D is unresolved. This CDR3 has 18 residues. Germline V lookup: CDR1 SGHTA, CDR2 FQGNSA. The V end lost 5 bases, the J end lost 0 bases, and 20 bases lay between the germline ends. CDR3 in DNA: TGTGCCAGCAGCCCAACAATAGGCGGTGTCGATAGCAATCAGCCCCAGCATTTT. Translating gives CASSPTIGGVDSNQPQHF.

The chain links TRBV7-9 to TRBJ1-4; a possible D gene is TRBD1 (5 bases). Germline-derived CDR1 and CDR2 are SEHNR and FQNEAQ (reference sequence). This CDR3 spans 14 amino acids. V gave up 1 base and J gave up 8 bases, with 11 bases separating them. The CDR3 DNA sequence: TGTGCCAGCAGCTTAGTTGGACACGGGGAAAAACTGTTTTTT. This encodes CASSLVGHGEKLFF.

The sample holds a few counts of this clone. The chain uses TRBV10-3 and TRBJ2-7; 11 bases are a match to TRBD2. V trimming: 6 bases; J trimming: 5 bases; junction bases outside the gene matches: 12. Germline V gene data show CDR1 as ENHRY and CDR2 as SYGVKD. The CDR3 is 16 amino acids. The CDR3 DNA is TGTGCCATCAGCCCTTTTACCGGGACTAGCGGCCACGAGCAGTACTTC. It is translated as CAISPFTGTSGHEQYF.

This clone appeared a few times. The gene calls are TRBV3-1 (or the pseudogene TRBV3-2) and TRBJ2-1; D is perhaps TRBD2 (5 bases). Trimming removed 0 bases at V and 6 bases at J, with 18 bases between. Germline values: CDR1 LGHDT, CDR2 YNNKEL (reference sequence). This CDR3 contains 17 residues. The CDR3 DNA follows: TGTGCCAGCAGCCAAGATAGGGAGACGGAGAGGTCCAATGAGCAGTTCTTC. Protein sequence: CASSQDRETERSNEQFF.

The rearrangement links TRBV11-2 to TRBJ2-5; D uncertain. This CDR3 has 16 residues. The V and J ends lost 0 bases and 7 bases respectively, with 18 bases between them. Germline V lookup: CDR1 SGHAT, CDR2 FQNNGV. The CDR3 spells CASSLDARFNLGTQYF. CDR3 DNA sequence: TGTGCCAGCAGCTTAGACGCCCGGTTTAACCTCGGGACCCAGTACTTC.

This clone appeared once. The gene calls are TRBV6-5 and TRBJ2-5, with D perhaps matching TRBD2 (6 bases). Germline-derived CDR1 and CDR2 are MNHEY and SVGAGI. This CDR3 is 15 amino acids long. The V end lost 2 bases, the J end lost 4 bases, and 14 bases lay between the germline ends. The DNA for the CDR3 is TGTGCCAGCAGTTACGGGGGTCTGGGAGGAGAGACCCAGTACTTC. Amino acids: CASSYGGLGGETQYF.

V and J are TRBV12-5 and TRBJ2-7; 7 bases match TRBD1. The V gene end was trimmed by 6 bases and the J gene end by 2 bases; junction bases not matched to a gene: 10. The CDR3 has 15 residues. Germline V gene lookup returns CDR1 LGHNT and CDR2 FRNRAP. The CDR3 DNA sequence: TGTGCTAGTGGACCGACAGGGCAGGGGGCCTACGAGCAGTACTTC. Translation: CASGPTGQGAYEQYF.

J is TRBJ1-3 and V is TRBV7-8; TRBD1 aligns across 12 bases. The CDR3 totals 17 residues. The germline V gene has CDR1 SGHVS and CDR2 FQNEAQ. V shed 5 bases and J 1 base; nucleotides not matched to a gene: 6. CDR3 protein: CASSVGTGGLSGNTIYF. The CDR3 DNA reads as TGTGCCAGCAGCGTCGGGACAGGGGGCCTGTCTGGAAACACCATATATTTT.

The chain uses TRBV10-3 and TRBJ2-5; D is possibly TRBD2 (6 bases). CDR1 ENHRY and CDR2 SYGVKD come from the germline V gene. This CDR3 comprises 13 residues. V lost 6 bases, J lost 4 bases, and 12 bases lay in between. This CDR3 reads CAISLGGRETQYF. The CDR3 DNA sequence: TGTGCCATCAGCCTCGGGGGTAGAGAGACCCAGTACTTC.

J is TRBJ2-7 and V is TRBV4-3; 9 nucleotides agree with TRBD2. Unmatched junction bases numbered 9, after V lost 1 base and J lost 2 bases. CDR3 length: 17 amino acids. CDR1 and CDR2 from the germline V gene are LGHNA and YSLEER. DNA of the CDR3: TGCGCCAGCAGCCAAGGTGCCGGAGCGGGAGGCACCTACGAGCAGTACTTC. Residues: CASSQGAGAGGTYEQYF.

As to this clone: The same CDR3 also results from other DNA sequences found in this sample. CDR3 in amino acids: CASSEYGGYGYTF. The CDR3 coding sequence is TGTGCCAGCAGTGAATATGGAGGCTATGGCTACACCTTC. This chain links TRBV25-1 with TRBJ1-2; D call uncertain. Trimming took off 0 bases at V and 4 bases at J, with 6 bases between the two ends. The germline V gene has CDR1 MGHDK and CDR2 SYGVNS. The CDR3 contains 13 residues.

This chain links TRBV5-1 with TRBJ2-5; TRBD2 is a possible D gene (5 bases). CDR3 size: 12 residues. Between the trimmed V and J ends, which lost 6 bases and 9 bases, there was a span of 15 bases. Germline V CDR1 and CDR2: SGHRS, YFSETQ. As DNA, the CDR3 is TGCGCCAGCACGGACGGGGAAACCTCCCAGTACTTC. This gives the protein CASTDGETSQYF.

The rearrangement joins TRBV5-6 to TRBJ1-1; a possible D gene is TRBD1 (6 bases). Germline lookup yields CDR1 SGHDT and CDR2 YYEEEE. Trimming took 4 bases from V and 4 from J, leaving 11 bases between them. This CDR3 contains 13 residues. The CDR3 here is CASSPGHFTEAFF. CDR3 nucleotide sequence: TGTGCCAGCAGCCCGGGACATTTCACTGAAGCTTTCTTT. The full variable domain, rest sourced from reference TRBV5-6 and TRBJ1-1, is DAGVTQSPTHLIKTRGQQVTLRCSPKSGHDTVSWYQQALGQGPQFIFQYYEEEERQRGNFPDRFSGHQFPNYSSELNVNALLLGDSALYLCASSPGHFTEAFFGQGTRLTVV.

This clone was detected only once. The chain links TRBV2 to TRBJ2-5; 8 positions agree with TRBD2. The CDR3 loop spans 15 amino acids. CDR1 and CDR2 (germline): SNHLY, FYNNEI. J gave up 4 bases and V 6 bases, and 10 bases lay outside the gene matches. CDR3 protein: CASSQLGLERETQYF. The CDR3 DNA reads TGTGCCAGCAGCCAACTGGGACTAGAGCGAGAGACCCAGTACTTC.

In its sample, this clone was seen once. The chain couples TRBV7-9 to TRBJ2-7, with D perhaps matching TRBD1 (6 bases). The germline gives CDR1 SEHNR, CDR2 FQNEAQ (reference sequence). The CDR3 has 13 residues. V lost 5 bases, J lost 7 bases, and 15 bases lay in between. The CDR3 DNA reads TGTGCCAGCAGCGGGTGGGAAACAGGGGAGCAGTACTTC. As protein: CASSGWETGEQYF.

This clone was observed a single time. The chain couples TRBV18 to TRBJ2-7; 10 positions agree with TRBD1. This CDR3 is built from 15 residues. The germline gives CDR1 KGHSH, CDR2 LQKENI. V lost 2 bases to trimming and J lost 2 bases; unmatched junction nucleotides: 3. This CDR3 is CASSPRGQGPYEQYF. CDR3 DNA sequence: TGTGCCAGCTCACCAAGGGGACAGGGGCCCTACGAGCAGTACTTC.

This chain links TRBV7-2 with TRBJ2-1, with a weak D call TRBD2 (5 bases). The CDR3 contains 17 residues. Deletions cut 6 bases from V and 0 bases from J, with 18 bases between. The germline V gene has CDR1 SGHTA and CDR2 FQGNSA. The CDR3 loop reads CASSFNGVGFSYNEQFF. The CDR3 coding sequence is TGTGCCAGCAGTTTTAACGGGGTGGGTTTCTCCTACAATGAGCAGTTCTTC.

On this clone: Other DNA sequences from this sample encode an identical CDR3 as well. The rearrangement joins TRBV28 to TRBJ1-5, with a possible D match to TRBD1 (5 bases). Germline CDR1 and CDR2: MDHEN and SYDVKM. This CDR3 comprises 12 residues. Trimming removed 5 bases from V and 7 bases from J, with 9 bases in between. This CDR3 is CASSGGNQPQHF. DNA for the CDR3: TGTGCCAGCAGTGGGGGGAACCAGCCCCAGCATTTT.

V is TRBV29-1 and J is TRBJ1-1; possible D gene TRBD1, 5 bases. V lost 8 bases and J lost 0, with 16 bases in between. Looked up from germline, CDR1 is SQVTM and CDR2 is ANQGSEA. CDR3 size: 14 residues. CDR3 sequence reads: CSSSPDSLNTEAFF. The CDR3 bases are TGCAGCAGCTCTCCTGACAGCCTGAACACTGAAGCTTTCTTT.

V and J are TRBV7-2 and TRBJ2-5; the D gene is possibly TRBD1 (6 bases). CDR1 is SGHTA and CDR2 is FQGNSA in the germline V gene. V was shortened by 4 bases and J by 1 base, with 13 bases between the two germline ends. The CDR3 is 15 amino acids. CDR3 coding DNA: TGTGCCAGCAGCTCCAAACGGACAGTCCAAGAGACCCAGTACTTC. It translates to CASSSKRTVQETQYF.

The chain links TRBV2 to TRBJ2-7; D remains unclear. V lost 5 bases and J 7 bases, leaving 12 bases between the germline ends. Per germline, CDR1 SNHLY and CDR2 FYNNEI. The CDR3 loop spans 12 amino acids. The CDR3 nucleotides read TGTGCCAGCAGTCACTCGTCGAGGGAGCAGTACTTC. Translated, it gives CASSHSSREQYF.

This chain joins TRBV12-3 or TRBV12-4 and TRBJ1-2; the D is unclear. The CDR3 length is 11 residues. V lost 2 bases to trimming and J lost 9 bases, with 7 bases between them. The CDR3 DNA reads as TGTGCCAGCAGTTTATATAGTAGCTACACCTTC. Encoded protein: CASSLYSSYTF.

A single count supports this clone. The chain links TRBV7-2 to TRBJ1-1; D gene unclear. The CDR3 totals 14 residues. The V end lost 3 bases, the J end lost 6 bases, and 14 bases lay between the germline ends. Germline CDR1 SGHTA, CDR2 FQGNSA. The CDR3 DNA follows: TGTGCCAGCAGCTTCGCCCTCGTACATCCTGAAGCTTTCTTT. This codes for CASSFALVHPEAFF.

The chain employs TRBV3-1 (or the pseudogene TRBV3-2) and TRBJ1-1; 8 nucleotides line up with TRBD1. In germline, CDR1 is LGHDT, CDR2 YNNKEL (reference sequence). Losses at the gene ends were 1 base for V and 5 bases for J; bases not matched to a gene: 6. The CDR3 length is 15 residues. In nucleotides, the CDR3 is TGTGCCAGCAGCCAAGTGAGCAGGGGGCGGACTGAAGCTTTCTTT. It codes for CASSQVSRGRTEAFF.

The rearrangement links TRBV6-2 or TRBV6-3 to TRBJ2-5; TRBD2 aligns across 14 bases. The CDR3 totals 16 residues. Trimming cost V 6 bases and J 5 bases; bases outside gene matches: 8. CDR1 MNHEY and CDR2 SVGEGT come from the germline V gene. CDR3 residues: CASSRGTSGRGETQYF. The CDR3 nucleotides are TGTGCCAGCAGCCGTGGGACTAGCGGGAGAGGGGAGACCCAGTACTTC.

This clone was picked up one time. The CDR3 loop is CASSETVYYEQYF. The CDR3 nucleotides are TGTGCCAGCAGTGAAACGGTGTACTACGAGCAGTACTTC. The chain links TRBV2 to TRBJ2-7; D uncertain. The germline V gene encodes CDR1 SNHLY and CDR2 FYNNEI. This CDR3 has 13 residues. V was clipped by 2 bases and J by 3 bases, with 8 bases between them.